This TCR beta chain was identified during a study of control samples from healthy donors and cancer patients. The ends were cut back, 4 bases at V and 7 bases at J, with 10 bases in the middle. CDR1 and CDR2 (germline): WSHSY, SAAADI. The CDR3 has 12 residues. Some clones are missing from TCRdb's copy, which holds only in-frame ones; the method was immunoSEQ multiplex PCR. The repertoire includes some 210,000 clones, about nine tenths of them detected once, and 1.5% to 2% sits in the top ten. The chain employs TRBV10-2 and TRBJ1-2; D gene uncertain. Specimen: blood. This receptor was taken from a man aged 30 to 39 in good health. Written as DNA, the CDR3 is TGCGCCAGCAGTGTTACGGGTGGTGGCTACACCTTC. This encodes CASSVTGGGYTF.